Following are 10 T cell receptor beta chains from one sample sequenced in a study of lymphopenia after photon versus proton radiotherapy. Profiled with immunoSEQ multiplex PCR; TCRdb holds only in-frame clones, not every one. The table lists 150,000 to 200,000 clones, less than 90% of them singletons. Sequenced material: peripheral blood, taken from a patient treated with photon-based radiotherapy. These receptors originate from a man aged 50-60 years with gastric cancer.

The chain uses TRBV14 and TRBJ1-2; possible D gene TRBD1, 6 bases. The germline CDR1 and CDR2 sequences are SGHDN and FVKESK. The CDR3 is 17 amino acids. V lost 5 bases and J lost 4, with 23 bases in between. The CDR3 spells CASSKHQAGGLSYGYTF. The DNA of the CDR3 is TGTGCCAGCAGCAAACACCAGGCGGGGGGCCTTAGCTATGGCTACACCTTC.

This clone has only a few counts. The genes are TRBV30 and TRBJ1-2, with 7 bases identical to TRBD1. Per the germline V gene, CDR1 is GTSNPN and CDR2 is SVGIG (reference sequence). The length of the CDR3 is 13 residues. V was clipped by 7 bases and J by 2 bases; unmatched bases: 7. The CDR3: CASRTGRNYGYTF. The CDR3, as DNA: TGTGCCTCCCGGACAGGCCGAAACTATGGCTACACCTTC.

The chain has TRBV5-1 and TRBJ2-7; D may match TRBD1 or TRBD2 (6 bases each). Germline CDR1 and CDR2: SGHRS and YFSETQ. Trimming took off 0 bases at V and 7 bases at J, with 17 bases between the two ends. This CDR3 is built from 15 residues. This CDR3 is CASSLGSAGEEEQYF. CDR3 coding DNA: TGCGCCAGCAGCTTGGGGTCGGCAGGGGAGGAAGAGCAGTACTTC.

V is TRBV11-2 and J is TRBJ2-1; 12 nucleotides line up with TRBD2. CDR3 length equals 17 residues. Germline CDR1 is SGHAT and CDR2 is FQNNGV. Trimming removed 5 bases from V and 6 bases from J; junction bases left unmatched: 11. This CDR3 reads CASSLRLAGESVNEQFF. CDR3 in DNA: TGTGCCAGCAGCCTCCGACTAGCGGGAGAAAGCGTCAATGAGCAGTTCTTC.

This sequence joins TRBV9 and TRBJ2-1, with TRBD2 matching over 12 bases. The CDR3 runs to 15 residues. CDR1 is SGDLS, CDR2 YYNGEE, per germline. Trimming removed 4 bases from V and 7 bases from J; junction bases left unmatched: 6. The CDR3 spells CASSPGLAGQNEQFF. CDR3 DNA sequence: TGTGCCAGCAGCCCGGGACTAGCGGGTCAAAATGAGCAGTTCTTC.

This chain uses TRBV7-7 with TRBJ1-2; tentatively, D is TRBD1 (5 bases). This CDR3 is 14 amino acids long. CDR1 SSHAT and CDR2 FNYEAQ come from the germline V gene (reference sequence). V was clipped by 7 bases and J by 0 bases, with 12 bases between them. As DNA, the CDR3 is TGTGCCAGCACGCCGTTGGGGGCTAACTATGGCTACACCTTC. This codes for CASTPLGANYGYTF.

The V gene is TRBV15, the J gene TRBJ1-2; D is uncertain. V was clipped by 5 bases and J by 1 base, with 8 bases between them. Looked up from germline, CDR1 is LNHNV and CDR2 is YYDKDF (reference sequence). The CDR3 sequence is 13 residues long. The CDR3: CATSGGYNYGYTF. CDR3 DNA: TGTGCCACCAGCGGAGGTTATAACTATGGCTACACCTTC.

This chain joins TRBV9 and TRBJ2-3; D is ambiguous. Trimming took off 4 bases at V and 0 bases at J, with 12 bases between the two ends. CDR1 is SGDLS and CDR2 is YYNGEE in the germline V gene. The CDR3 length is 15 residues. The CDR3 nucleotides read TGTGCCAGCAGCACAACAACAGCTAGCACAGATACGCAGTATTTT. It codes for CASSTTTASTDTQYF.

The chain employs TRBV10-3 and TRBJ2-1; D uncertain. The CDR3 is 11 residues long. CDR1 is ENHRY and CDR2 is SYGVKD in the germline V gene. Deletions cut 4 bases from V and 8 bases from J, with 6 bases between. CDR3 DNA: TGTGCCATCAGTGGCGGCGATGAGCAGTTCTTC. Encoded protein: CAISGGDEQFF.

This clone has a single count. The genes are TRBV9 and TRBJ1-1; 10 bases map to TRBD1. This CDR3 has 17 amino acids. J lost 1 base, V lost 3 bases, and 9 bases had no gene match. Germline assignment: CDR1 SGDLS and CDR2 YYNGEE. The CDR3 here is CASSGPGTGVGNTEAFF. As DNA, the CDR3 is TGTGCCAGCAGCGGCCCCGGGACAGGGGTTGGGAACACTGAAGCTTTCTTT.